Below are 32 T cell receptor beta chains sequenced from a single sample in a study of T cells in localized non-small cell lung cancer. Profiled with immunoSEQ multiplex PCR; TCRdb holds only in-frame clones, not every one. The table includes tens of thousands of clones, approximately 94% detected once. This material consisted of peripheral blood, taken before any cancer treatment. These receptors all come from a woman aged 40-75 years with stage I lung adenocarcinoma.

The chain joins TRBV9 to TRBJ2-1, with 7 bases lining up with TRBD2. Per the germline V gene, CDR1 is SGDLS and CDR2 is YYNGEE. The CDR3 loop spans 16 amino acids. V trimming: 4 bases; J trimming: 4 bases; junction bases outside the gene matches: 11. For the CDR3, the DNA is TGTGCCAGCAGCCCCCGGACTAGTAAGACATACAATGAGCAGTTCTTC. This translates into CASSPRTSKTYNEQFF.

This CDR3 is CASSMGREGHVTQYF. The DNA of the CDR3 is TGTGCCAGTAGTATGGGGCGGGAGGGCCACGTTACGCAGTATTTT. The V call is TRBV19, the J call TRBJ2-3; TRBD2 matches at 9 bases. Germline-derived CDR1 and CDR2 are LNHDA and SQIVND (reference sequence). The CDR3 is made up of 15 amino acids. Trimming removed 3 bases from V and 8 bases from J; junction bases left unmatched: 9.

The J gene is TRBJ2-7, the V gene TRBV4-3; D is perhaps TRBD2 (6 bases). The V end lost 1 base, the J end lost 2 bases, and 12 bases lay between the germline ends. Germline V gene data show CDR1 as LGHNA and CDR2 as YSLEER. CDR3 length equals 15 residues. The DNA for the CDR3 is TGCGCCAGCAGCCAAGGCTCGGGAGAAACCTACGAGCAGTACTTC. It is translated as CASSQGSGETYEQYF.

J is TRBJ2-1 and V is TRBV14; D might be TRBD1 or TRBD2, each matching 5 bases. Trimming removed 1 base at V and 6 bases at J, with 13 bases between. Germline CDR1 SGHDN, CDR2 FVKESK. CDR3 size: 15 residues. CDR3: CASSQVAWGSNEQFF. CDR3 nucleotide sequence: TGTGCCAGCAGCCAAGTAGCGTGGGGCAGCAATGAGCAGTTCTTC.

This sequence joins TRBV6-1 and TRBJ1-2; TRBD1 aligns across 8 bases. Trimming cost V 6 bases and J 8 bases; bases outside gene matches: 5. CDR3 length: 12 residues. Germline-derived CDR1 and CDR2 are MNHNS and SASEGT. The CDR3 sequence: CASRQGELGYTF. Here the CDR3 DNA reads TGTGCCAGCAGACAGGGGGAGTTGGGCTACACCTTC.

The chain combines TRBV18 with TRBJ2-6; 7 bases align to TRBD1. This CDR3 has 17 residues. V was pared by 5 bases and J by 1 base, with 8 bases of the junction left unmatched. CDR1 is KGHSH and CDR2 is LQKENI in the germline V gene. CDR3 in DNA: TGTGCCAGCTCAGCTCTGAAGGGGGCATCTGGGGCCAACGTCCTGACTTTC. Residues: CASSALKGASGANVLTF.

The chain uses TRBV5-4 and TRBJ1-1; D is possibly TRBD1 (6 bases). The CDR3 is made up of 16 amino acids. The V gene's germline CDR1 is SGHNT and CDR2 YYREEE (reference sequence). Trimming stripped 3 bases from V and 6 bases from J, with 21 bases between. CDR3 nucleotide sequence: TGTGCCAGCAGCTGGGGGGGCAGGATGGGTTCGGCTGAAGCTTTCTTT. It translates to CASSWGGRMGSAEAFF.

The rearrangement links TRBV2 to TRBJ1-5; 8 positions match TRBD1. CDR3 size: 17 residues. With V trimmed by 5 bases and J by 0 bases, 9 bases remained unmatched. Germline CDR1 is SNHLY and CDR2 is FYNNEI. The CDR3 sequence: CASSYDRGILSNQPQHF. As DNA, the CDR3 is TGTGCCAGCAGTTACGACAGGGGTATTCTTAGCAATCAGCCCCAGCATTTT. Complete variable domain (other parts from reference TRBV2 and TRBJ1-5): EPEVTQTPSHQVTQMGQEVILRCVPISNHLYFYWYRQILGQKVEFLVSFYNNEISEKSEIFDDQFSVERPDGSNFTLKIRSTKLEDSAMYFCASSYDRGILSNQPQHFGDGTRLSIL.

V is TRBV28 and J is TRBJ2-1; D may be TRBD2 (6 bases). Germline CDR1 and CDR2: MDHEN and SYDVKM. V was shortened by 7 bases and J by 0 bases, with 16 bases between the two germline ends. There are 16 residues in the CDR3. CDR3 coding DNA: TGTGCCAGCACCCCTGGGGGGACCTTCTCCTACAATGAGCAGTTCTTC. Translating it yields CASTPGGTFSYNEQFF. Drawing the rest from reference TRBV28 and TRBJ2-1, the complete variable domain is DVKVTQSSRYLVKRTGEKVFLECVQDMDHENMFWYRQDPGLGLRLIYFSYDVKMKEKGDIPEGYSVSREKKERFSLILESASTNQTSMYLCASTPGGTFSYNEQFFGPGTRLTVL.

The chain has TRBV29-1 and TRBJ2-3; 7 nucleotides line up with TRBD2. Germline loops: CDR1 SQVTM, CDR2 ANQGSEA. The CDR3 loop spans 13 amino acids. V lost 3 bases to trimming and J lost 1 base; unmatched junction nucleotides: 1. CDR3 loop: CSVDSGGTDTQYF. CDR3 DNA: TGCAGCGTTGACAGCGGGGGCACAGATACGCAGTATTTT.

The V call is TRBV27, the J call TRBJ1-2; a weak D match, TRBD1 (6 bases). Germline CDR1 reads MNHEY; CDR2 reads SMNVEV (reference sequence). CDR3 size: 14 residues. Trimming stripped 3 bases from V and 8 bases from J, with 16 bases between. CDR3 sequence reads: CASSFGGHPRGYTF. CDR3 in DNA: TGTGCCAGCAGTTTCGGGGGACACCCTAGGGGCTACACCTTC.

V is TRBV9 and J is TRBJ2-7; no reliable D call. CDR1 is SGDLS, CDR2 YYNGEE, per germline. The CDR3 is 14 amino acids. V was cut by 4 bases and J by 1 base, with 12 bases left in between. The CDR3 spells CASSTSADSYEQYF. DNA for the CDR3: TGTGCCAGCAGCACCTCCGCAGATTCCTACGAGCAGTACTTC.

The CDR3 region has the DNA TGTGCCAGCAGCCGCGGGATTGGGACAGGGCACTACGAGCAGTACTTC. Translated, it gives CASSRGIGTGHYEQYF. The rearrangement links TRBV7-9 to TRBJ2-7; TRBD1 matches 9 bases. J was trimmed by 3 bases and V by 5 bases; bases with no gene match: 11. CDR3 length: 16 amino acids. Germline V gene data show CDR1 as SEHNR and CDR2 as FQNEAQ (reference sequence).

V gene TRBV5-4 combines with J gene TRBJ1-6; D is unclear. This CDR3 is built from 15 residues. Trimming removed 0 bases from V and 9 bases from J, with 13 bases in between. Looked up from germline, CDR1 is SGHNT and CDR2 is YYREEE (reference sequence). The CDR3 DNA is TGTGCCAGCAGCTTGGGTGAGCAGGTTAGTTCACCCCTCCACTTT. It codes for CASSLGEQVSSPLHF.

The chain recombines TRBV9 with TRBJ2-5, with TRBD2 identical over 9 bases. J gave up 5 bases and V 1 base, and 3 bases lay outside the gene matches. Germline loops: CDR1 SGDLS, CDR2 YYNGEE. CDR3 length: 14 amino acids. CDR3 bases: TGTGCCAGCAGCGTATCTAGCGGGGATGAGACCCAGTACTTC. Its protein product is CASSVSSGDETQYF.

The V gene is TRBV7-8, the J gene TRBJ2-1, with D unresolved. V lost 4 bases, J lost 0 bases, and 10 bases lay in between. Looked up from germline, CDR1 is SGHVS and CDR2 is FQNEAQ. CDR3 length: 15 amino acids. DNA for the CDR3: TGTGCCAGCAGCTCCGACCGAGGCTCCTACAATGAGCAGTTCTTC. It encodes CASSSDRGSYNEQFF. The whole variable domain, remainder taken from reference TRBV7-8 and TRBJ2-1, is GAGVSQSPRYKVAKRGQDVALRCDPISGHVSLFWYQQALGQGPEFLTYFQNEAQLDKSGLPSDRFFAERPEGSVSTLKIQRTQQEDSAVYLCASSSDRGSYNEQFFGPGTRLTVL.

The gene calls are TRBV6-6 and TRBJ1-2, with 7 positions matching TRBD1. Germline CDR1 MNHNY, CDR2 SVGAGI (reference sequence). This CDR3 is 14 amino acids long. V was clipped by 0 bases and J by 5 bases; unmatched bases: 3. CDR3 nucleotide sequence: TGTGCCAGCAGTTACTCGGACAGGCCTTATGGCTACACCTTC. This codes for CASSYSDRPYGYTF.

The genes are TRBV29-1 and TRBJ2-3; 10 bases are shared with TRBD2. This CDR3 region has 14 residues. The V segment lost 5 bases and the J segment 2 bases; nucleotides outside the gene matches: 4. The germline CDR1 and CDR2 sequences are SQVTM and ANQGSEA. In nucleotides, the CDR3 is TGCAGCGTTCAAGCGGGAGGGATCACAGATACGCAGTATTTT. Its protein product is CSVQAGGITDTQYF.

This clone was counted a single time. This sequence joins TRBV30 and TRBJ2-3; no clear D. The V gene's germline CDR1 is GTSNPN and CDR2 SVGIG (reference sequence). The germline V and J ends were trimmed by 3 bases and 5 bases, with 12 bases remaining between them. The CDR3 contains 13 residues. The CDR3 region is CAWRYMGQDTQYF. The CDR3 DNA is TGTGCCTGGAGGTACATGGGCCAAGATACGCAGTATTTT.

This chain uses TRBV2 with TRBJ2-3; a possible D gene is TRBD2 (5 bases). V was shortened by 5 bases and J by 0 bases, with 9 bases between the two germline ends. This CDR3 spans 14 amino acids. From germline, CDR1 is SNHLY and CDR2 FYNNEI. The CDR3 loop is CASSPGLSTDTQYF. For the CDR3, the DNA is TGTGCCAGCAGTCCGGGATTGAGCACAGATACGCAGTATTTT.

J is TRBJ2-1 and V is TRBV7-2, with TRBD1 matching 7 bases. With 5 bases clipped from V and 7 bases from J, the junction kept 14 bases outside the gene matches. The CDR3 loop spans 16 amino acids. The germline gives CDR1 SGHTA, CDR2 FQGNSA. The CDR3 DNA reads TGTGCCAGCAGCACGCAACAGGGGCTGACTAATAATGAGCAGTTCTTC. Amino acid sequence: CASSTQQGLTNNEQFF.

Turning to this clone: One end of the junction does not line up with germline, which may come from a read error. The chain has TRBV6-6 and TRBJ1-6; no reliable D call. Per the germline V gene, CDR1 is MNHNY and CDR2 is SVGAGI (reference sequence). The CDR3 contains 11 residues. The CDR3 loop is CASSSFLDLLF. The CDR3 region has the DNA TGTGCCAGCAGTTCGTTTTTAGACCTCCTCTTT.

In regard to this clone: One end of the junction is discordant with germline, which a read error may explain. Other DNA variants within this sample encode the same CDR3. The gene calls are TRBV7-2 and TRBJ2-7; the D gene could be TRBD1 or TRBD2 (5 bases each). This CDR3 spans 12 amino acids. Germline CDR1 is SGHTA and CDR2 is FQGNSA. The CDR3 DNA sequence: TGTGCCAGCAGCCCATCCACCGGGACGTCGAACTTC. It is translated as CASSPSTGTSNF.

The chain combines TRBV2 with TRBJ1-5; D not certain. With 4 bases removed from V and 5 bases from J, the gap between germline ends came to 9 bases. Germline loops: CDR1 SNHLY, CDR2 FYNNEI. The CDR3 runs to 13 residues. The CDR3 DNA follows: TGTGCCAGCAGTGTTGGTCAGCATCAGCCCCAGCATTTT. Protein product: CASSVGQHQPQHF. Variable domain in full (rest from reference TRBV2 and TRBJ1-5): EPEVTQTPSHQVTQMGQEVILRCVPISNHLYFYWYRQILGQKVEFLVSFYNNEISEKSEIFDDQFSVERPDGSNFTLKIRSTKLEDSAMYFCASSVGQHQPQHFGDGTRLSIL.

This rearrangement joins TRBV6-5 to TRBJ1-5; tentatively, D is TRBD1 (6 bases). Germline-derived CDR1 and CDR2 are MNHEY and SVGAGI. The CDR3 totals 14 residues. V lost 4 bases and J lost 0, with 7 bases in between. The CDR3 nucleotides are TGTGCCAGCAGTTCGGACAGTAGCAATCAGCCCCAGCATTTT. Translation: CASSSDSSNQPQHF.

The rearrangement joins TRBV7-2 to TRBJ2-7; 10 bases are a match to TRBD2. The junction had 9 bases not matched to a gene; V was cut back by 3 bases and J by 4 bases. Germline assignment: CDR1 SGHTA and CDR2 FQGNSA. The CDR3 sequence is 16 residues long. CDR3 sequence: CASSFPSGTSVYEQYF. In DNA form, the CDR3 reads TGTGCCAGCAGCTTCCCATCTGGGACTAGCGTGTACGAGCAGTACTTC.

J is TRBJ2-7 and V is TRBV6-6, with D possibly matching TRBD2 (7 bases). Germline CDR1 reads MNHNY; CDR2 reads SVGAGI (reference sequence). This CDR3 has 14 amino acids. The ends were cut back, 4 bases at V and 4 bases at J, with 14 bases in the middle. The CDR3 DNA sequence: TGTGCCAGCAGTTCCCCCGGGGGGCTGTACGAGCAGTACTTC. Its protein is CASSSPGGLYEQYF.

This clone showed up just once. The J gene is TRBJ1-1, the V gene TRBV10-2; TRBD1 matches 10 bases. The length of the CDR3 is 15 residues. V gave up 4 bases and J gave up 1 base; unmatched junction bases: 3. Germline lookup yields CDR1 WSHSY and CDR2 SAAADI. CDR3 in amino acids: CASSGDRGGNTEAFF. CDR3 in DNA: TGCGCCAGCAGTGGGGACAGGGGTGGGAACACTGAAGCTTTCTTT.

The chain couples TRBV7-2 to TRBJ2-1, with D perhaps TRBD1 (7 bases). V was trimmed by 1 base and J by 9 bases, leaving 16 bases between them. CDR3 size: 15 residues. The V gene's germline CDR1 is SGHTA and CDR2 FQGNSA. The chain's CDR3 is CASSLGPGGNSEQFF. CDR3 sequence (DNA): TGTGCCAGCAGCTTAGGGCCAGGGGGGAACAGTGAGCAGTTCTTC. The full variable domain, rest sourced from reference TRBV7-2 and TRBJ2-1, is GAGVSQSPSNKVTEKGKDVELRCDPISGHTALYWYRQSLGQGLEFLIYFQGNSAPDKSGLPSDRFSAERTGGSVSTLTIQRTQQEDSAVYLCASSLGPGGNSEQFFGPGTRLTVL.

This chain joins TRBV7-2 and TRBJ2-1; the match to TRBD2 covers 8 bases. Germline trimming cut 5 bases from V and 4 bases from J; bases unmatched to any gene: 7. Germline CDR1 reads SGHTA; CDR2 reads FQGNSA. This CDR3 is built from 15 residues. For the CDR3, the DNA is TGTGCCAGCAGCCCCACTAGCGGTACTTACAATGAGCAGTTCTTC. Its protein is CASSPTSGTYNEQFF.

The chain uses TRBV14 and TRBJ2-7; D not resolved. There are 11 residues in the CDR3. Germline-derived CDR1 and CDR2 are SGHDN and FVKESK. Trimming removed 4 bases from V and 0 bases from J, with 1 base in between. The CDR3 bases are TGTGCCAGCAGCCTCTCCTACGAGCAGTACTTC. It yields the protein CASSLSYEQYF.

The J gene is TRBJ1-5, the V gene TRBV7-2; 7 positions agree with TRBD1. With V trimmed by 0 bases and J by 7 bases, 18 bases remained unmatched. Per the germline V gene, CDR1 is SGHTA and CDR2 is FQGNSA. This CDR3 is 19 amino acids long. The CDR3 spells CASSLAGRGRILGQQPQHF. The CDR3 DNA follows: TGTGCCAGCAGCTTAGCGGGCAGGGGGAGAATATTAGGGCAACAGCCCCAGCATTTT.